This T cell receptor (beta chain) was sequenced in a study of T cell repertoires in cytomegalovirus infection. Overall study: Shared public TCR beta signatures pointed to both CMV infection and a matching HLA type.

The study, taken as a whole, reports: It was HLA-C-restricted CMV-specific TCR beta clonotypes that dominated the response ex vivo. Summed frequency of public TCR beta families distinguished CMV carriers with the relevant HLA.

This clonotype was seen repeatedly, ten times or more. Antigen unknown. Via MiXCR, TCRdb re-called the reads, giving one row per CDR3 protein. Of about 740,000 distinct CDR3 sequences listed, roughly a third are singletons. Per germline, CDR1 KGHDR and CDR2 SFDVKD. With 4 bases removed from V and 0 bases from J, the gap between germline ends came to 8 bases. The CDR3 runs to 14 residues. The sample taken for sequencing was PBMCs. The genes are TRBV24-1 and TRBJ2-5; no clear D. The sequence was obtained from a human donor in good health (CMV status not recorded). Some clones in this sample may be carry-over from other donors' samples. The CDR3 spells CATSDVKDQETQYF. The CDR3 DNA sequence: TGTGCCACCAGTGACGTGAAGGACCAAGAGACCCAGTACTTC.